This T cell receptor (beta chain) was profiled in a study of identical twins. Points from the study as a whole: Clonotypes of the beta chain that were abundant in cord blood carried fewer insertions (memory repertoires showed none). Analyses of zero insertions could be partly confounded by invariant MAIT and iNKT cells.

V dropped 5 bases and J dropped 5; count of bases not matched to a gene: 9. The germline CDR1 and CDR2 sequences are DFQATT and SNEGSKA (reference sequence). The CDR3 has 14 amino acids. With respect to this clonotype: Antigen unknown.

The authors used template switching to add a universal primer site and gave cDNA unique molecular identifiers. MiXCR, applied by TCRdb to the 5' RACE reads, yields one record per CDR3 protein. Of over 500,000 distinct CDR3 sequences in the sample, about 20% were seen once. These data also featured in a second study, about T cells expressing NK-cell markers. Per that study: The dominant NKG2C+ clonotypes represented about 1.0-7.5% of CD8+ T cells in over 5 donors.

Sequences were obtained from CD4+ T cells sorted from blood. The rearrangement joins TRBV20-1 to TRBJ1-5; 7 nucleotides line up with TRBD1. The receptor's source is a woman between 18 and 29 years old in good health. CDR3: CSASRGEVHQPQHF. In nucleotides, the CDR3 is TGCAGTGCTTCCAGGGGGGAGGTCCATCAGCCCCAGCATTTT.